These T cell receptor beta chains were read from a single sample in a study of cytomegalovirus exposure and HLA in healthy donors. Produced via immunoSEQ multiplex PCR; TCRdb's table is partial and in-frame only. Of some 190,000 clones in the sample, around 84% were seen once. Sequenced material: PBMCs. Every receptor here comes from a boy aged 2 to 10 in good health and CMV-seronegative. Both conserved end residues are part of each CDR3. D genes are given only for firm matches. Clone size, where shown, is once, few, many, or a class for clones that have expanded.

j_gene | d_gene | v_gene | abundance | CDR3nt | CDR3aa
TRBJ2-7 | TRBD1 | TRBV9 | - | TGTGCCAGCAGCGTATTTCAGGGGGCGAGCGACGAGCAGTACTTC | CASSVFQGASDEQYF
TRBJ2-7 | - | TRBV5-5 | - | TGTGCCAGCAAGCCACGAAACTCCTACGAGCAGTACTTC | CASKPRNSYEQYF
TRBJ2-1 | TRBD1 | TRBV7-9 | - | TGTGCCAGCAGCTTACCGGGACAGGCCTATGAGCAGTTCTTC | CASSLPGQAYEQFF
TRBJ2-7 | TRBD2 | TRBV29-1 | - | TGCAGCGTTGGGGACGGAGGGAGGGCGGGTGAGCAGTACTTC | CSVGDGGRAGEQYF
TRBJ2-5 | - | TRBV19 | - | TGTGCCAGTAGTGTAGTGGGCACCGGACAAGAGACCCAGTACTTC | CASSVVGTGQETQYF
TRBJ2-3 | - | TRBV30 | - | TGTGCCTGGAGTCAGAGTAGCGATACGCAGTATTTT | CAWSQSSDTQYF
TRBJ2-7 | TRBD2 | TRBV6-5 | - | TGTGCCAGCAGCCAGACTAGCGGGAGTAGCTACGAGCAGTACTTC | CASSQTSGSSYEQYF
TRBJ2-7 | TRBD1 | TRBV5-1 | - | TGCGCCAGCAGCTTTCTAACAGGGGGCTACGAGCAGTACTTC | CASSFLTGGYEQYF
TRBJ2-3 | - | TRBV7-8 | - | TGTGCCAGCAGTGGAAGTCGGGTTAGCGCAGATACGCAGTATTTT | CASSGSRVSADTQYF
TRBJ2-7 | - | TRBV14 | - | TGTGCCAGCAGTCCCCGTCCCGGGAGTGCTTACGAGCAGTACTTC | CASSPRPGSAYEQYF
TRBJ2-7 | - | TRBV5-1 | - | TGCGCCAGCAGCTCATTGGACAACTACGAGCAGTACTTC | CASSSLDNYEQYF
TRBJ2-1 | - | TRBV25-1 | - | TGTGCCAGCAGTGAAAAGTGGCCCGATGAGCAGTTCTTC | CASSEKWPDEQFF
TRBJ2-3 | - | TRBV5-1 | - | TGCGCCAGCAGCACGACTAGGAGCACAGATACGCAGTATTTT | CASSTTRSTDTQYF
TRBJ2-7 | - | TRBV5-1 | - | TGCGCCAGCAGCTCCGCTCCGCCGGGGGAGCAGTACTTC | CASSSAPPGEQYF
TRBJ2-2 | TRBD1 | TRBV30 | - | TGTGCCTGGGGCCCCTGGCAGGGGGCGGACACCGGGGAGCTGTTTTTT | CAWGPWQGADTGELFF
TRBJ1-1 | - | TRBV14 | - | TGTGCCAGCAGCCAAATGAGTAACACTGAAGCTTTCTTT | CASSQMSNTEAFF
TRBJ1-4 | TRBD1 | TRBV7-9 | - | TGTTCCAGCAGCGCGGGACAGGTTAATGAAAAACTGTTTTTT | CSSSAGQVNEKLFF
TRBJ2-2 | - | TRBV5-1 | - | TGCGCCAGCAGGGGACAAGAAAGCGGGGAGCTGTTTTTT | CASRGQESGELFF
TRBJ1-4 | - | TRBV13 | - | TGTGCCAGCAGCCGGTTCGCGGGAAATGAAAAACTGTTTTTT | CASSRFAGNEKLFF
TRBJ2-3 | TRBD2 | TRBV7-3 | - | TGTGCCAGCAGCTCGGGACTAGCGGGAAGCACAGATACGCAGTATTTT | CASSSGLAGSTDTQYF
TRBJ2-2 | TRBD2 | TRBV7-9 | - | TGTGCCAGCAGCCTAAGGACTAGCGGGAACACCGGGGAGCTGTTTTTT | CASSLRTSGNTGELFF
TRBJ2-1 | TRBD2 | TRBV7-4 | - | TGTGCCAGCAGCTTAACTAGCGGGAACTACAATGAGCAGTTCTTC | CASSLTSGNYNEQFF
TRBJ2-2 | - | TRBV7-9 | - | TGTGCCAGCAGCACCCCAGGGGCCGGGGAGCTGTTTTTT | CASSTPGAGELFF
TRBJ2-7 | TRBD2 | TRBV2 | - | TGTGCCAGCAGTGAACGACTAGCGGGAGTTCACGAGCAGTACTTC | CASSERLAGVHEQYF
TRBJ1-1 | - | TRBV5-5 | few | TGTGCCAGCAGCTTGGGAGTTGAAGCTTTCTTT | CASSLGVEAFF
TRBJ1-2 | TRBD1 | TRBV6-1 | - | TGTGCCAGCCTCCCACGGGACAGGGTCGACTATGGCTACACCTTC | CASLPRDRVDYGYTF
TRBJ2-1 | TRBD2 | TRBV5-1 | - | TGCGCCAGCAGCGGGGGGACTAGCGGCCATGAGCAGTTCTTC | CASSGGTSGHEQFF
TRBJ2-1 | TRBD2 | TRBV10-2 | - | TGCGCCAGCAGTGAGTACAGCCTAGCGGGCTACAATGAGCAGTTCTTC | CASSEYSLAGYNEQFF
TRBJ1-1 | TRBD1 | TRBV10-2 | - | TGCGCCAGCAGTGAGGGTCCCGGGACAGGGAACACTGAAGCTTTCTTT | CASSEGPGTGNTEAFF
TRBJ1-4 | - | TRBV7-2 | - | TGTGCCAGCAGCTTACAGGTGAATGAAAAACTGTTTTTT | CASSLQVNEKLFF
TRBJ1-1 | - | TRBV9 | - | TGTGCCAGCAGCCCACGTTCGGGGGGAGGACACACTGAAGCTTTCTTT | CASSPRSGGGHTEAFF
TRBJ2-7 | - | TRBV2 | - | TGTGCCAGCCGCTCCCTACCCTACGAGCAGTACTTC | CASRSLPYEQYF
TRBJ2-5 | - | TRBV4-2 | - | TGTGCCAGCAGCCAAGGAGGGCGCGGGGAAGAGACCCAGTACTTC | CASSQGGRGEETQYF
TRBJ1-1 | TRBD1 | TRBV19 | - | TGTGCCAGTACTCGGACAGGGTTGTACACTGAAGCTTTCTTT | CASTRTGLYTEAFF
TRBJ2-3 | TRBD2 | TRBV15 | once | TGTGCCACCAGCAGGGAAGGGCGGGGGAGCACAGATACGCAGTATTTT | CATSREGRGSTDTQYF
TRBJ2-2 | - | TRBV30 | - | TGTGCCTGGAGGCGGCGGGGCTCGGACACCGGGGAGCTGTTTTTT | CAWRRRGSDTGELFF
TRBJ2-6 | TRBD1 | TRBV10-3 | - | TGTGCCATCAGGGGACAGGTAGCCTCTGGGGCCAACGTCCTGACTTTC | CAIRGQVASGANVLTF
TRBJ2-5 | TRBD2 | TRBV25-1 | - | TGTGCCTTAGGGGGGGCTAGCGGGGGCCAAGAGACCCAGTACTTC | CALGGASGGQETQYF
TRBJ1-5 | TRBD1 | TRBV7-8 | few | TGTGCCAGCAGCACCACAGGGGGTATTCAGCCCCAGCATTTT | CASSTTGGIQPQHF
TRBJ2-3 | TRBD2 | TRBV5-4 | - | TGTGCCAGCAGACCAGCGGGAAGGGTACCTAGCACAGATACGCAGTATTTT | CASRPAGRVPSTDTQYF
TRBJ1-5 | - | TRBV2 | - | TGTGCCAGCGGACGGGGTATCAATCAGCCCCAGCATTTT | CASGRGINQPQHF
TRBJ2-7 | TRBD2 | TRBV7-9 | - | TGTGCCAGCAGCGCACGACTAGCGGGGGACTCCTACGAGCAGTACTTC | CASSARLAGDSYEQYF
TRBJ2-7 | TRBD2 | TRBV7-2 | - | TGTGCCAGCAGCTTACCGGGACTAGCGGGTGGGAGCTCCTACGAGCAGTACTTC | CASSLPGLAGGSSYEQYF
TRBJ1-2 | - | TRBV27 | - | TGTGCCAGCAGTTCAACCCCTAGACATGGCTACACCTTC | CASSSTPRHGYTF
TRBJ2-2 | - | TRBV28 | - | TGTGCCAGCAGAAAGCTGGACTGGGCGACCGGGGAGCTGTTTTTT | CASRKLDWATGELFF
TRBJ2-3 | TRBD2 | TRBV30 | - | TGTGCCTGGAGGAGGGGGGGCGGGAGGGTTACGGATACGCAGTATTTT | CAWRRGGGRVTDTQYF
TRBJ2-3 | - | TRBV2 | - | TGTGCCAGCAGTGAAGCGCTTCAGCTGACTGCTAGCACAGATACGCAGTATTTT | CASSEALQLTASTDTQYF
TRBJ2-1 | TRBD2 | TRBV11-2 | - | TGTGCCAGCAGCTTAGATCGGGTGACTAGCGGTTCCAATGAGCAGTTCTTC | CASSLDRVTSGSNEQFF
TRBJ2-1 | TRBD2 | TRBV5-1 | - | TGCGCCAGCAGCTTCGCGGGAGTGCTGGATGAGCAGTTCTTC | CASSFAGVLDEQFF
TRBJ2-1 | - | TRBV9 | - | TGTGCCAGCAGCGTAGAAGCAGGCTACAATGAGCAGTTCTTC | CASSVEAGYNEQFF
TRBJ2-2 | - | TRBV5-1 | - | TGCGCCAGCAGCTTGGGGACAGCTGGGGAGCTGTTTTTT | CASSLGTAGELFF
TRBJ2-3 | TRBD1 | TRBV19 | - | TGTGCCACCCTGGACAGGGGGAGCACAGATACGCAGTATTTT | CATLDRGSTDTQYF
TRBJ1-1 | TRBD1 | TRBV7-6 | few | TGTGCCAGCAGCTTAGGACAGGGCCTAAACACTGAAGCTTTCTTT | CASSLGQGLNTEAFF
TRBJ2-1 | - | TRBV5-5 | - | TGTGCCAGCAGCGGGGGAGGGACAATAAGCAATGAGCAGTTCTTC | CASSGGGTISNEQFF
TRBJ2-7 | TRBD1 | TRBV5-1 | - | TGCGCCAGCAGCCAAGGGGACAGGGAGGCCTACGAGCAGTACTTC | CASSQGDREAYEQYF